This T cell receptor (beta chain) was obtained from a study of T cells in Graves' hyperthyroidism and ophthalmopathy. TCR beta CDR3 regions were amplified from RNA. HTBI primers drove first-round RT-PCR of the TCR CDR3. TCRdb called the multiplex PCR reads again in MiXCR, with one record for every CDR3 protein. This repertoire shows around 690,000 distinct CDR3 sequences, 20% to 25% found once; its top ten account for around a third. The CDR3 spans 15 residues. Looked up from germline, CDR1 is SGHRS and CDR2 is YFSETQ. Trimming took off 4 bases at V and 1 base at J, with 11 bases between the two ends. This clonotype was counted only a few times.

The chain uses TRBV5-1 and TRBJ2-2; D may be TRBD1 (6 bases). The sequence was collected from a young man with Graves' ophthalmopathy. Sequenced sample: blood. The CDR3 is CASSEVQGNTGELFF. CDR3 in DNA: TGCGCCAGCAGCGAAGTACAGGGGAACACCGGGGAGCTGTTTTTT.